This paragraph reports one TCR beta chain. CDR3 length: 13 amino acids. Per the germline V gene, CDR1 is SGHNT and CDR2 is YYREEE (reference sequence). The V end was cut by 5 bases, the J end by 8 bases, with 16 bases between. The source of the sample is a study of blood T cell repertoires in COVID-19. In the study overall: From the United States, Italy and Spain came samples of acute and convalescent COVID-19.

Using immunoSEQ multiplex PCR, the repertoire was profiled, and TCRdb retains in-frame clones only, with some absent. The sample records approximately 210,000 clones, roughly nine tenths being singletons. This receptor was taken from a young man with acute or convalescent COVID-19. Sequenced: peripheral blood. J is TRBJ1-2 and V is TRBV5-4; TRBD1 might be the D (6 bases). The CDR3 DNA reads TGTGCCAGCAGAGCGGACAGAGCCTGGGGCTACACCTTC. Its translation is CASRADRAWGYTF. The variable domain in full, with the rest retrieved from reference TRBV5-4 and TRBJ1-2, is ETGVTQSPTHLIKTRGQQVTLRCSSQSGHNTVSWYQQALGQGPQFIFQYYREEENGRGNFPPRFSGLQFPNYSSELNVNALELDDSALYLCASRADRAWGYTFGSGTRLTVV.